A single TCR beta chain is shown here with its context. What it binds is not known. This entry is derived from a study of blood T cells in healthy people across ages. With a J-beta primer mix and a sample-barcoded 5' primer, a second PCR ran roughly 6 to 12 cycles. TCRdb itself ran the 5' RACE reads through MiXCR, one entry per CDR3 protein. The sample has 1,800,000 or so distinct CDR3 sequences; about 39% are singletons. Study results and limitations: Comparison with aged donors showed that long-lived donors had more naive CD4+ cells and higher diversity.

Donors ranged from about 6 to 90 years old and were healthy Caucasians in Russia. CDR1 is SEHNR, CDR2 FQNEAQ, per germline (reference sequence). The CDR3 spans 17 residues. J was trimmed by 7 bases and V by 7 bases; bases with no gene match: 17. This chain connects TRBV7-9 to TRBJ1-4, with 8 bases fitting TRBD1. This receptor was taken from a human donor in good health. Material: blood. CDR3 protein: CASTIGTGSRNLEKLFF. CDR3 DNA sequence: TGTGCCAGCACGATTGGGACAGGTTCACGCAACCTTGAAAAACTGTTTTTT.